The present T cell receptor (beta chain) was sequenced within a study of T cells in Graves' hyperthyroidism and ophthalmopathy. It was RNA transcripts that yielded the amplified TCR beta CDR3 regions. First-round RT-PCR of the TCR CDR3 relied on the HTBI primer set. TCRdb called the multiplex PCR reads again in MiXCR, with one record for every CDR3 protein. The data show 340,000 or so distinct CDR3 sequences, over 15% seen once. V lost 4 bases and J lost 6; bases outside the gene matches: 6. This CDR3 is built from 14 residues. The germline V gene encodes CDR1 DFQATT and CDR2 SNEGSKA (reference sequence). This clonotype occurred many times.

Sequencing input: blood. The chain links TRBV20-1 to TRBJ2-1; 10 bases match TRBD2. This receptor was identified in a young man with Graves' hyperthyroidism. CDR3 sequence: CSAISGRASNEQFF. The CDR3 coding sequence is TGCAGTGCTATCAGCGGGAGGGCCTCCAATGAGCAGTTCTTC.